The TCR beta chain described here comes from a study of chemoradiotherapy in HPV16-positive cancers. Study-level background: Functional T-cell assays on two HPV16-positive patients' cells defined candidate HPV-specific clones and common TCR motifs.

Note on this clone: The antigen is not known.

Produced via immunoSEQ multiplex PCR; TCRdb's table is partial and in-frame only. Among around 24,000 clones listed, roughly 87% were seen once. There are 13 residues in the CDR3. Trimming took 0 bases from V and 6 from J, leaving 3 bases between them. From germline, CDR1 is MRHNA and CDR2 SNTAGT. The study's findings and limits: Better recurrence-free survival went with HPV-responsive T-cell expansion in HPV16-positive patients. Candidate HPV-specific clones and E7-related TCR motifs grew in tumor during treatment.

This specimen was blood, taken from a patient who underwent chemoradiotherapy. The clonotype originates from a human donor with HPV-associated anogenital cancer. The chain combines TRBV6-4 with TRBJ1-6, with D unresolved. CDR3: CASSDSSNSPLHF. The DNA for the CDR3 is TGTGCCAGCAGTGACTCTAGTAATTCACCCCTCCACTTT.